These T cell receptor beta chains were read from a single sample in a study of shared clonotypes between healthy human individuals. The method was immunoSEQ multiplex PCR; TCRdb's version includes in-frame clones alone and lacks a portion of them. The sample records under 1,100,000 clones, about four fifths being singletons. Sequenced input: memory CD4+ T cells from PBMCs. Source of these receptors: a man aged 18 to 35 in good health. Some clones in this sample may be carry-over from other donors' samples. Each CDR3 is given with its conserved first and last residue. Each record gives: J gene, clone size, V gene, D gene, CDR3 DNA, CDR3 protein. A D gene is named only where the DNA matches it firmly. The size of a clone is reported for some rows only, either as once, few or many, or as a class for expanded clones.

>TRBJ2-5|.|TRBV6-5|.
TGTGCCAGCCTTAGTGTCGGCAGGGGAGAGACCCAGTACTTC
CASLSVGRGETQYF
>TRBJ2-3|many|TRBV2|.
TGTGCCAGCCGGGGTCACACTGGCACAGATACGCAGTATTTT
CASRGHTGTDTQYF
>TRBJ2-3|.|TRBV10-2|TRBD2
TGCGCCAGCAGTGGGACTAGCGAAAGCACAGATACGCAGTATTTT
CASSGTSESTDTQYF
>TRBJ1-2|many|TRBV27|TRBD1
TGTGCCAGCAGTTCCTCTACGGGACAGGGGGCGTACGGTGGCTACACCTTC
CASSSSTGQGAYGGYTF
>TRBJ1-2|.|TRBV18|.
TGTGCCAGCTCACCACCTCAGGGAGGCTATGGCTACACCTTC
CASSPPQGGYGYTF
>TRBJ1-5|.|TRBV28|.
TGTGCCAGCAGTTTATTGGGTGGGGGAAAGAGCAATCAGCCCCAGCATTTT
CASSLLGGGKSNQPQHF
>TRBJ2-7|once|TRBV2|.
TGTGCCAGCAGTGGGGGCGGATCCTACGAGCAGTACTTC
CASSGGGSYEQYF
>TRBJ1-5|.|TRBV7-8|.
TGTGCCAGCAGCTCTACAGGGAATCAGCCCCAGCATTTT
CASSSTGNQPQHF
>TRBJ2-7|.|TRBV7-9|.
TGTGCCAGCAGCTTAGTAGGGCCCCCAGTCTCCTACGAGCAGTACTTC
CASSLVGPPVSYEQYF
>TRBJ2-3|.|TRBV28|.
TGTGCCAGCAAGGAGGGCTCCGGTACGCAGTATTTT
CASKEGSGTQYF
>TRBJ1-3|.|TRBV27|.
TGTGCCAGCAGCCACACAGGGAAATCTGGAAACACCATATATTTT
CASSHTGKSGNTIYF
>TRBJ2-7|.|TRBV19|TRBD1
TGTGCCAGTAGCGCCGGGACAGGGATCCACGAGCAGTACTTC
CASSAGTGIHEQYF
>TRBJ2-7|.|TRBV27|TRBD2
TGTGCCAGCAGTGTACGACTAGCGGGAGGGACCTACGAGCAGTACTTC
CASSVRLAGGTYEQYF
>TRBJ2-7|.|TRBV30|.
TGTGCCTGGAGAGGCGTAGCGGACGAGCAGTACTTC
CAWRGVADEQYF
>TRBJ1-2|few|TRBV15|TRBD1
TGTGCCACCAGCAGAGGGACAGGATACGGTGGCTACACCTTC
CATSRGTGYGGYTF
>TRBJ1-5|.|TRBV5-8|.
TGTGCCAGCAGCTTGTTATGGGGGGCCGATAGCAATCAGCCCCAGCATTTT
CASSLLWGADSNQPQHF
>TRBJ1-2|.|TRBV7-2|.
TGTGCCAGCAGCTTAGCGGCTACCGCTAACTATGGCTACACCTTC
CASSLAATANYGYTF
>TRBJ1-2|.|TRBV5-1|.
TGCGCCAGCAGTCCAACAGGGCCGACGGGCTACACCTTC
CASSPTGPTGYTF
>TRBJ2-1|.|TRBV7-2|.
TGTGCCAGCAGCCCCGATGGCCAGAGTGAGCAGTTCTTC
CASSPDGQSEQFF
>TRBJ1-1|.|TRBV7-8|.
TGTGCCAGCAGCAAAGGGGAGGGACAAGCTTTCTTT
CASSKGEGQAFF
>TRBJ2-4|.|TRBV5-4|.
TGTGCCAGCAGCTTTGGAGCAAGCCCCGACTTTCAGTACTTC
CASSFGASPDFQYF
>TRBJ2-7|.|TRBV6-6|.
TGTGCCAGCAGTTACGATCGGCAGGGGATATACGAGCAGTACTTC
CASSYDRQGIYEQYF
>TRBJ2-2|.|TRBV9|.
TGTGCCAGCGGGGGGACCTATAACACCGAGGAGCTGTTTTTT
CASGGTYNTEELFF
>TRBJ1-1|once|TRBV29-1|.
TGCAGCGTTGCGGGACTTCTGAACACTGAAGCTTTCTTT
CSVAGLLNTEAFF
>TRBJ2-5|.|TRBV4-3|.
TGCGCCAGCAGCCGATTTGAGTCCGAGACCCAGTACTTC
CASSRFESETQYF
>TRBJ2-2|.|TRBV5-1|TRBD1
TGCGCCAGCAGCTTGATCGGACAGGGCGGCGGGGAGCTGTTTTTT
CASSLIGQGGGELFF
>TRBJ1-4|.|TRBV27|.
TGTGCCAGCAGTATCAGGCCGACTAATGAAAAACTGTTTTTT
CASSIRPTNEKLFF
>TRBJ2-1|.|TRBV11-2|.
TGTGCCAGCAGCTACAACCTGGGGGACAATGAGCAGTTCTTC
CASSYNLGDNEQFF
>TRBJ1-1|.|TRBV5-1|.
TGCGCCAGCAGCTTGGATCCTGGGGAAGCTTTCTTT
CASSLDPGEAFF
>TRBJ2-2|.|TRBV29-1|TRBD1
TGCAGCGTTATCAGGGGGCGGGACGGGGAGCTGTTTTTT
CSVIRGRDGELFF
>TRBJ2-1|.|TRBV6-1|.
TGTGCCAGCAGTGAAGATAGGGCGAGCTCCTACAATGAGCAGTTCTTC
CASSEDRASSYNEQFF
>TRBJ2-5|.|TRBV19|TRBD2
TGTGCCAGTAGTGGAAGGACTAGCGGGGGCCAAGAGACCCAGTACTTC
CASSGRTSGGQETQYF
>TRBJ1-5|.|TRBV6-5|.
TGTGCCAGCAGTTACTCCCAGGCGGGAGGGTCCCAGCATTTT
CASSYSQAGGSQHF
>TRBJ2-2|.|TRBV5-4|.
TGTGCCAGCAGCCAACGGACGGGGCCTCGAGGGGAGCTGTTTTTT
CASSQRTGPRGELFF
>TRBJ1-5|.|TRBV27|.
TGTGCCAGCAGTTTTCATAGCAATCAGCCCCAGCATTTT
CASSFHSNQPQHF
>TRBJ2-1|.|TRBV6-1|.
TGTGCCAGCAGTGGAAGAGGTTTGGGCCACAGCTCCTACAATGAGCAGTTCTTC
CASSGRGLGHSSYNEQFF
>TRBJ2-7|.|TRBV5-1|.
TGCGCCAGCAGCTTCGGACCGGCCTACGAGCAGTACTTC
CASSFGPAYEQYF
>TRBJ2-1|.|TRBV15|.
TGTGCCACCAGCAGATTTGGGGACCCGAGGGCCTACAATGAGCAGTTCTTC
CATSRFGDPRAYNEQFF
>TRBJ2-7|.|TRBV4-3|.
TGCGCCAGCAGCCACGCCCCCGGGGCCTACGAGCAGTACTTC
CASSHAPGAYEQYF
>TRBJ1-2|.|TRBV7-6|.
TGTGCCAGCAGCCCCTTGGGACGGGGGGCAGGGATAGGCTACACCTTC
CASSPLGRGAGIGYTF
>TRBJ1-5|.|TRBV19|.
TGTGCCAGTAGTATGGGTAGAAGTACAGATTATCAGCCCCAGCATTTT
CASSMGRSTDYQPQHF